A single sample is the source of the 12 T cell receptor beta chains below, sequenced in a study of beta chain features in type 1 diabetes. The whole isolated RNA underwent reverse transcription, so sequencing captured expressed TCRB transcripts. The protocol was immunoSEQ multiplex PCR, while the TCRdb copy is restricted to in-frame clones and leaves out a portion. The profile shows 350,000 to 450,000 clones, about 15% of them singletons. The sample comprised naive CD4+ T cells from blood. These receptors originate from a woman aged 18-29 years in good health.

This CDR3 reads CASSQDLGRNQPQHF. The CDR3 DNA reads as TGCGCCAGCAGCCAAGATCTGGGGCGCAATCAGCCCCAGCATTTT. The rearrangement uses TRBV4-1 and TRBJ1-5; maybe TRBD1 (5 bases). Germline V CDR1 and CDR2: MGHRA, YSYEKL. This CDR3 is built from 15 residues. V was pared by 0 bases and J by 2 bases, with 8 bases between.

The V call is TRBV27, the J call TRBJ2-2, with D uncertain. Looked up from germline, CDR1 is MNHEY and CDR2 is SMNVEV (reference sequence). The length of the CDR3 is 15 residues. Trimming cost V 5 bases and J 6 bases, with 16 bases left between them. As DNA, the CDR3 is TGTGCCAGCAGTCAACGCCTACTTGGTTCCGGGGAGCTGTTTTTT. This translates into CASSQRLLGSGELFF.

This rearrangement joins TRBV19 to TRBJ1-2; 7 bases are shared with TRBD1. Germline lookup yields CDR1 LNHDA and CDR2 SQIVND (reference sequence). There are 14 residues in the CDR3. The ends lost 5 bases at V and 4 bases at J; junction bases unmatched: 7. The CDR3 coding sequence is TGTGCCAGTAGTGAACAGACAGGGCGCTATGGCTACACCTTC. As protein: CASSEQTGRYGYTF.

The chain combines TRBV28 with TRBJ2-7; D possibly corresponds to TRBD2 (5 bases). The CDR3 loop spans 11 amino acids. Trimming shortened V by 7 bases and J by 6 bases, and 10 bases separated the two germline ends. Germline loops: CDR1 MDHEN, CDR2 SYDVKM. The CDR3, as DNA: TGTGCCAGCATAGCGAACTTCGAGCAGTACTTC. Protein sequence: CASIANFEQYF.

V and J are TRBV19 and TRBJ2-1; 7 bases align to TRBD2. V trimming: 6 bases; J trimming: 5 bases; junction bases outside the gene matches: 10. This CDR3 has 15 amino acids. Germline V gene lookup returns CDR1 LNHDA and CDR2 SQIVND (reference sequence). The CDR3 here is CASSSPRSGNNEQFF. The CDR3 nucleotides are TGTGCCAGTAGCTCGCCCCGCAGCGGGAACAATGAGCAGTTCTTC. Looking up the rest from reference TRBV19 and TRBJ2-1 gives the full variable domain: DGGITQSPKYLFRKEGQNVTLSCEQNLNHDAMYWYRQDPGQGLRLIYYSQIVNDFQKGDIAEGYSVSREKKESFPLTVTSAQKNPTAFYLCASSSPRSGNNEQFFGPGTRLTVL.

This clone showed up just a few times. J is TRBJ1-2 and V is TRBV28; D remains unclear. Germline-derived CDR1 and CDR2 are MDHEN and SYDVKM. The CDR3 length is 12 residues. V was shortened by 8 bases and J by 4 bases, with 11 bases between the two germline ends. CDR3 in DNA: TGTGCCAGCGGCTCCCAGATCTATGGCTACACCTTC. Amino acids: CASGSQIYGYTF.

The genes are TRBV7-8 and TRBJ2-1; 8 bases are shared with TRBD2. With V trimmed by 3 bases and J by 7 bases, 8 bases remained unmatched. The CDR3 is 15 residues long. CDR1 is SGHVS and CDR2 is FQNEAQ in the germline V gene. The CDR3 DNA sequence: TGTGCCAGCAGCTTGGGACTAGAATTTTATAATGAGCAGTTCTTC. Translated: CASSLGLEFYNEQFF. Full variable domain (remainder filled in from reference TRBV7-8 and TRBJ2-1): GAGVSQSPRYKVAKRGQDVALRCDPISGHVSLFWYQQALGQGPEFLTYFQNEAQLDKSGLPSDRFFAERPEGSVSTLKIQRTQQEDSAVYLCASSLGLEFYNEQFFGPGTRLTVL.

The V and J genes are TRBV7-2 and TRBJ1-2, with D unclear. Germline values: CDR1 SGHTA, CDR2 FQGNSA. The CDR3 has 12 residues. Trimming removed 5 bases at V and 8 bases at J, with 12 bases between. The CDR3 is CASSASESGYTF. CDR3 in DNA: TGTGCCAGCAGCGCATCTGAGAGCGGCTACACCTTC.

A word on this clone: The sample has other DNA sequences that encode this CDR3 too. The V and J genes are TRBV9 and TRBJ2-7, with 13 bases matching TRBD2. This CDR3 is 15 amino acids long. Germline V CDR1 and CDR2: SGDLS, YYNGEE. V shed 2 bases, J shed 2 bases, and the junction held 1 base outside the gene matches. The CDR3 protein is CASSVGLAGAYEQYF. DNA of the CDR3: TGTGCCAGCAGCGTCGGACTAGCGGGAGCCTACGAGCAGTACTTC. The full variable domain, in which reference TRBV9 and TRBJ2-7 provide the parts outside the CDR3, is DSGVTQTPKHLITATGQRVTLRCSPRSGDLSVYWYQQSLDQGLQFLIQYYNGEERAKGNILERFSAQQFPDLHSELNLSSLELGDSALYFCASSVGLAGAYEQYFGPGTRLTVT.

In nucleotides, the CDR3 is TGTGCCTGGACACCGGGACAGCTACAAGAGACCCAGTACTTC. It encodes CAWTPGQLQETQYF. This sequence joins TRBV30 and TRBJ2-5; 7 bases are a match to TRBD1. V was clipped by 4 bases and J by 2 bases; unmatched bases: 7. This CDR3 spans 14 amino acids. Germline V gene sequence: CDR1 GTSNPN, CDR2 SVGIG (reference sequence).

The chain employs TRBV5-1 and TRBJ1-2; TRBD1 aligns across 7 bases. There are 12 residues in the CDR3. V was pared by 8 bases and J by 8 bases, with 9 bases of the junction left unmatched. Germline V CDR1 and CDR2: SGHRS, YFSETQ. The CDR3 DNA reads TGCGCCAGGGTGACAGGGCCCTGGGGCTACACCTTC. Its protein product is CARVTGPWGYTF.

This clone was observed a handful of times. This rearrangement joins TRBV11-2 to TRBJ2-7; no clear D gene. Germline lookup yields CDR1 SGHAT and CDR2 FQNNGV. V lost 3 bases to trimming and J lost 2 bases, with 8 bases between them. This CDR3 spans 13 amino acids. For the CDR3, the DNA is TGTGCCAGCAGCTTGTCCTACGCCTACGAGCAGTACTTC. It encodes CASSLSYAYEQYF. The variable domain in full, with the rest retrieved from reference TRBV11-2 and TRBJ2-7, is EAGVAQSPRYKIIEKRQSVAFWCNPISGHATLYWYQQILGQGPKLLIQFQNNGVVDDSQLPKDRFSAERLKGVDSTLKIQPAKLEDSAVYLCASSLSYAYEQYFGPGTRLTVT.